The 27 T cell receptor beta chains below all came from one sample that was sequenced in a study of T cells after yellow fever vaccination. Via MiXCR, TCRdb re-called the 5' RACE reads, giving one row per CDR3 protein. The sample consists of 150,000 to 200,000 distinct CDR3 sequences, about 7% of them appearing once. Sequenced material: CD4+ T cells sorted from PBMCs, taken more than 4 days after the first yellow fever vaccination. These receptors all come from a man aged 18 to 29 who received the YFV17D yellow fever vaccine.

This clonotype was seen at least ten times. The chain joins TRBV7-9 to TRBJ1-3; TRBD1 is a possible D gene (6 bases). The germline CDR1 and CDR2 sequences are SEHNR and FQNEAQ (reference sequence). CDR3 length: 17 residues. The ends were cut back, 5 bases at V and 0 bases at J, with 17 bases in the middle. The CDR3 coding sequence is TGTGCCAGCAGCATGCGGACAGCCTATTACTCTGGAAACACCATATATTTT. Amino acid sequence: CASSMRTAYYSGNTIYF.

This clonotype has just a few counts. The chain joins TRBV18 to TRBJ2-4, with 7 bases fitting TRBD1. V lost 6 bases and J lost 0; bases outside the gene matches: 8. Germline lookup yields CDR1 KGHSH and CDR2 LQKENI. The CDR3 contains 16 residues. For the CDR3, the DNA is TGTGCCAGCTCTCCAAGGGGGCGGCTAGCCAAAAACATTCAGTACTTC. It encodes CASSPRGRLAKNIQYF.

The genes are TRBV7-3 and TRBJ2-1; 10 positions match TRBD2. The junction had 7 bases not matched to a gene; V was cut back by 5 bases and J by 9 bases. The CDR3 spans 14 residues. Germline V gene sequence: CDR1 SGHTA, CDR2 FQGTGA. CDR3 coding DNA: TGTGCCAGCAGCCCAAGCGGGGGGGCGGTTGAGCAGTTCTTC. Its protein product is CASSPSGGAVEQFF.

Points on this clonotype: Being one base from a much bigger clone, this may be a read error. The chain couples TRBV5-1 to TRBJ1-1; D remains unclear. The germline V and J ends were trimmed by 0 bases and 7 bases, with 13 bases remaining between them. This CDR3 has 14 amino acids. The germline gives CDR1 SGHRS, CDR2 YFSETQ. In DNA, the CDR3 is TGCGCCAGCAGCTTGGACCAGTCGGAGCTTGAAGCTTTCTTT. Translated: CASSLDQSELEAFF.

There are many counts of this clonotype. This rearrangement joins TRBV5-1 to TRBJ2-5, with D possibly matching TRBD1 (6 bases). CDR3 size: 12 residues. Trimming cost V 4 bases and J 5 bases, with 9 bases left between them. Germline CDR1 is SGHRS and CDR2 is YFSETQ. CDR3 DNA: TGCGCCAGCAGCCGGCAGGGGGAGACCCAGTACTTC. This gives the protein CASSRQGETQYF. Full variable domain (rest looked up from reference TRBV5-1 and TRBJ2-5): KAGVTQTPRYLIKTRGQQVTLSCSPISGHRSVSWYQQTPGQGLQFLFEYFSETQRNKGNFPGRFSGRQFSNSRSEMNVSTLELGDSALYLCASSRQGETQYFGPGTRLLVL.

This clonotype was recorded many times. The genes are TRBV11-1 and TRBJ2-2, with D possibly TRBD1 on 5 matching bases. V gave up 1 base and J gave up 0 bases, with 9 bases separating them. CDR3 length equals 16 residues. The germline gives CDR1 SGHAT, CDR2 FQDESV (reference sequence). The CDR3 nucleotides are TGTGCCAGCAGCTTAGTGGCGACAGCGAACACCGGGGAGCTGTTTTTT. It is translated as CASSLVATANTGELFF. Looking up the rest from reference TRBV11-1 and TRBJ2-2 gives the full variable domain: EAEVAQSPRYKITEKSQAVAFWCDPISGHATLYWYRQILGQGPELLVQFQDESVVDDSQLPKDRFSAERLKGVDSTLKIQPAELGDSAMYLCASSLVATANTGELFFGEGSRLTVL.

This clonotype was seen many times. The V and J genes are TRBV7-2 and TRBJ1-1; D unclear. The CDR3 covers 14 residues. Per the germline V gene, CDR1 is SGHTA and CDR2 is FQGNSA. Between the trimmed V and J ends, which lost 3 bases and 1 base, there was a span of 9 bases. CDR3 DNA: TGTGCCAGCAGCTTGAGAGGGTGGAACACTGAAGCTTTCTTT. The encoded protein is CASSLRGWNTEAFF. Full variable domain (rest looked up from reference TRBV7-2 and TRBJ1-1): GAGVSQSPSNKVTEKGKDVELRCDPISGHTALYWYRQSLGQGLEFLIYFQGNSAPDKSGLPSDRFSAERTGGSVSTLTIQRTQQEDSAVYLCASSLRGWNTEAFFGQGTRLTVV.

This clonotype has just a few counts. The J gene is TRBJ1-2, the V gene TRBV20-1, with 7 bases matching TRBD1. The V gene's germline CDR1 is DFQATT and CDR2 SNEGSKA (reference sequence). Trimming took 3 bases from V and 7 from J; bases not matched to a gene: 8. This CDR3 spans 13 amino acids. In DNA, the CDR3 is TGCAGTGCTAGGGGACAGACCTTATCTGGCTACACCTTC. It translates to CSARGQTLSGYTF.

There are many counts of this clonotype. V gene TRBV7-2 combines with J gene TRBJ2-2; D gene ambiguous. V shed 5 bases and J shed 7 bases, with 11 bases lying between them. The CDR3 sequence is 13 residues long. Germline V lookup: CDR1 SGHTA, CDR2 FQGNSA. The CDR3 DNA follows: TGTGCCAGCAGCCCCTTAGTCGGCGGGGAGCTGTTTTTT. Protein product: CASSPLVGGELFF.

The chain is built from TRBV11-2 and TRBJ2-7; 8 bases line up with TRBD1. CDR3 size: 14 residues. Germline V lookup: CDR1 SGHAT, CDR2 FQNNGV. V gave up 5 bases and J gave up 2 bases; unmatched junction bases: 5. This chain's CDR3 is CASSPLTGAYEQYF. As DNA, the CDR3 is TGTGCCAGCAGCCCCCTGACAGGGGCCTACGAGCAGTACTTC.

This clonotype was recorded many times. CDR3 nucleotide sequence: TGTGCCAGCAGTTTGCCGGGACTAGGGATTTACGAGCAGTACTTC. It encodes CASSLPGLGIYEQYF. The J gene is TRBJ2-7, the V gene TRBV6-2 or TRBV6-3, with TRBD2 matching 8 bases. V lost 4 bases to trimming and J lost 4 bases; unmatched junction nucleotides: 9. Germline loops: CDR1 MNHEY, CDR2 SVGEGT. The CDR3 consists of 15 residues.

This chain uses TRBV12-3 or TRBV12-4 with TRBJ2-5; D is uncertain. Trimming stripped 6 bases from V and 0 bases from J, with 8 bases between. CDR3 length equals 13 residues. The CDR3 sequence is CASSETDQETQYF. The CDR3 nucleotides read TGTGCCAGCAGCGAAACCGACCAAGAGACCCAGTACTTC.

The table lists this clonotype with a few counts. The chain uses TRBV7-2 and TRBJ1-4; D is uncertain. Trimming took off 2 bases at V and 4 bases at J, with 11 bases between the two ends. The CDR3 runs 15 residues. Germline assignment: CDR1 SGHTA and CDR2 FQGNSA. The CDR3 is CASSLFASSNEKLFF. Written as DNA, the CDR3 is TGTGCCAGCAGCTTATTCGCCAGCAGTAATGAAAAACTGTTTTTT.

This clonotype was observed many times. CDR3 amino acids: CSAPRGNSNQPQHF. The CDR3 nucleotides read TGCAGTGCTCCCCGGGGAAATAGCAATCAGCCCCAGCATTTT. The chain uses TRBV20-1 and TRBJ1-5; D remains ambiguous. This CDR3 region has 14 residues. Trimming pared 5 bases from V and 0 bases from J, leaving 11 bases between. The germline gives CDR1 DFQATT, CDR2 SNEGSKA (reference sequence).

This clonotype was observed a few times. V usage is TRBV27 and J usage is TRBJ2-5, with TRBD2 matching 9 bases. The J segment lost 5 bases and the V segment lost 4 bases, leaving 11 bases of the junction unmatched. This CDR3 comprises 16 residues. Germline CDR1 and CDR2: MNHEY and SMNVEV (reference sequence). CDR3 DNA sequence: TGTGCCAGCAGTTCTGGGGGGAGCGGGGGGCAGGAGACCCAGTACTTC. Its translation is CASSSGGSGGQETQYF.

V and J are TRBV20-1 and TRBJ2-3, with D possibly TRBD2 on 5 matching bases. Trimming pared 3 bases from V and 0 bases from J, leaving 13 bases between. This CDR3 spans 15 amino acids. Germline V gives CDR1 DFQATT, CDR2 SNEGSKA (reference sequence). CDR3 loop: CSARYGGRSTDTQYF. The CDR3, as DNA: TGCAGTGCTAGGTACGGCGGGCGGAGCACAGATACGCAGTATTTT.

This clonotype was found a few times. This CDR3 is CSARVGSSGNTIYF. As DNA, the CDR3 is TGCAGTGCTAGAGTCGGGAGCTCTGGAAACACCATATATTTT. The rearrangement joins TRBV20-1 to TRBJ1-3; D not certain. The CDR3 has 14 residues. Germline V lookup: CDR1 DFQATT, CDR2 SNEGSKA (reference sequence). V was pared by 1 base and J by 0 bases, with 7 bases between.

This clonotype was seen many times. Written as DNA, the CDR3 is TGTGCCAGCAGACCGGGACAGGGGATGGGGAATAATTCACCCCTCCACTTT. It encodes CASRPGQGMGNNSPLHF. The chain combines TRBV6-1 with TRBJ1-6; 10 positions agree with TRBD1. V lost 6 bases to trimming and J lost 5 bases; unmatched junction nucleotides: 10. The length of the CDR3 is 17 residues. Germline V gene sequence: CDR1 MNHNS, CDR2 SASEGT.

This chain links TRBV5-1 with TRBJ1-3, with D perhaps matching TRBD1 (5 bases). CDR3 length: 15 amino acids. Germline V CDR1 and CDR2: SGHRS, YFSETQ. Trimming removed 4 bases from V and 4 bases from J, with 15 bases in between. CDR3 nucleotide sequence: TGCGCCAGCAGCCAGGGCCTTAATGGCGGAAACACCATATATTTT. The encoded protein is CASSQGLNGGNTIYF.

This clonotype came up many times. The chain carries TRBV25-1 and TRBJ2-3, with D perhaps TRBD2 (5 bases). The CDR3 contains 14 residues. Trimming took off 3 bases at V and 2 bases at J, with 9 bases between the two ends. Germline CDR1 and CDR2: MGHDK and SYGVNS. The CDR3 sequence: CASSDGGYTDTQYF. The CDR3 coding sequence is TGTGCCAGCAGTGACGGCGGGTACACAGATACGCAGTATTTT.

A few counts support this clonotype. The CDR3: CASSQATNEKLFF. As DNA, the CDR3 is TGTGCCAGCTCGCAGGCAACTAATGAAAAACTGTTTTTT. The chain recombines TRBV18 with TRBJ1-4, with D hard to call. The length of the CDR3 is 13 residues. CDR1 and CDR2 (germline): KGHSH, LQKENI. V gave up 6 bases and J gave up 0 bases, with 5 bases separating them.

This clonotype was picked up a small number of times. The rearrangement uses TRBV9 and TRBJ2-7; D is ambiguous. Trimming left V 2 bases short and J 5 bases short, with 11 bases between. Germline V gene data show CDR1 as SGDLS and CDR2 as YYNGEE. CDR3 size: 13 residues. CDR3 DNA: TGTGCCAGCAGCGTCATAGGGATGCACGAGCAGTACGTC. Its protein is CASSVIGMHEQYV.

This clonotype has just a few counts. CDR3: CASSRSWDSEQYF. The CDR3, as DNA: TGCGCCAGCAGCAGGTCTTGGGACAGCGAGCAGTACTTC. The chain has TRBV5-1 and TRBJ2-7; TRBD1 matches 7 bases. CDR1 and CDR2 (germline): SGHRS, YFSETQ. This CDR3 comprises 13 residues. Unmatched junction bases numbered 7, after V lost 4 bases and J lost 6 bases.

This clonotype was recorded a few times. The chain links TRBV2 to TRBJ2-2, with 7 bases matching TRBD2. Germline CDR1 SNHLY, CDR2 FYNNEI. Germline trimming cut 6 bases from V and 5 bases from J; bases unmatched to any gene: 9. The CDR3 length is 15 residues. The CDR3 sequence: CASSPLGGWTGELFF. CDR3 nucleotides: TGTGCCAGCAGCCCTTTGGGAGGGTGGACCGGGGAGCTGTTTTTT.

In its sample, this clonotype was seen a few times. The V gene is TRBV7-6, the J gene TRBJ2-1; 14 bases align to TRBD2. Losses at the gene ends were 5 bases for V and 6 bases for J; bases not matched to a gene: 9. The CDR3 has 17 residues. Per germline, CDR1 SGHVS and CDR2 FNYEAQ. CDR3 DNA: TGTGCCAGCAGCCCTCGACTAGCGGGGGGGCAGGCCAATGAGCAGTTCTTC. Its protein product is CASSPRLAGGQANEQFF.

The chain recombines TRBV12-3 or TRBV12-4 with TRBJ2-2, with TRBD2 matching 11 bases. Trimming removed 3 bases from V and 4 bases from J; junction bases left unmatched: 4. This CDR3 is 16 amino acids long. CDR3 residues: CASSFSGGVTTGELFF. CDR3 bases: TGTGCCAGCAGTTTTAGCGGGGGGGTGACCACCGGGGAGCTGTTTTTT.

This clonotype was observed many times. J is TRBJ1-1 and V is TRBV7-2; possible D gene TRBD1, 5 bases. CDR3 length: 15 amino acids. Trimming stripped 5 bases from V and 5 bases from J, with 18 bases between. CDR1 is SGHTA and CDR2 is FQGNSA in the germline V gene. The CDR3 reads CASSGGGIYGTEAFF. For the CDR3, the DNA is TGTGCCAGCAGCGGGGGGGGGATTTATGGGACTGAAGCTTTCTTT.